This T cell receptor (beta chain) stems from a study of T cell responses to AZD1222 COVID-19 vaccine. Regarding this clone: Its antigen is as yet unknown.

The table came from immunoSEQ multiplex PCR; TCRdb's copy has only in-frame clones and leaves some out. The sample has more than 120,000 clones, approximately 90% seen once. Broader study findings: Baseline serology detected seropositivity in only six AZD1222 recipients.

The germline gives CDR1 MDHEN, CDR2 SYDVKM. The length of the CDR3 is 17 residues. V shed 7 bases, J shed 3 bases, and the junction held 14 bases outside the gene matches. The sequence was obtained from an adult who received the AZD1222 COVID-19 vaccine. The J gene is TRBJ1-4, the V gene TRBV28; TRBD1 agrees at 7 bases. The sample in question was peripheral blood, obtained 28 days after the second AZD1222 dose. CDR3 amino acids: CASTSPARGGANEKLFF. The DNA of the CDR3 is TGTGCCAGCACCTCCCCTGCCAGGGGGGGTGCTAATGAAAAACTGTTTTTT. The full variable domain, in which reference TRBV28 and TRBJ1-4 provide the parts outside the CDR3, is DVKVTQSSRYLVKRTGEKVFLECVQDMDHENMFWYRQDPGLGLRLIYFSYDVKMKEKGDIPEGYSVSREKKERFSLILESASTNQTSMYLCASTSPARGGANEKLFFGSGTQLSVL.